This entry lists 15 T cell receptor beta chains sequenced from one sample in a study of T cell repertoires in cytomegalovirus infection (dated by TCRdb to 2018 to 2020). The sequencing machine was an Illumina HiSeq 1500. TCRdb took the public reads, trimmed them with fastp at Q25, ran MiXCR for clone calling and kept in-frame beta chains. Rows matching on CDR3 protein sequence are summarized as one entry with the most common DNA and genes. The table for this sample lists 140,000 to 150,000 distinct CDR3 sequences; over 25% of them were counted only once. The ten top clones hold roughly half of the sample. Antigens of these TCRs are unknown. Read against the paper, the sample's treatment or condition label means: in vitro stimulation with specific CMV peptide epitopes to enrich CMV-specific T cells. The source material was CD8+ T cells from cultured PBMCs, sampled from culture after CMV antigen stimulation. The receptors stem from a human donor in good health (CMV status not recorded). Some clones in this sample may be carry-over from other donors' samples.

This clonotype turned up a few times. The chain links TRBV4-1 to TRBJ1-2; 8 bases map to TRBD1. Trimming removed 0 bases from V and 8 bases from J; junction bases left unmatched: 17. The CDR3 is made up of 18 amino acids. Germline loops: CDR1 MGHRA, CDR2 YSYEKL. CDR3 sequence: CASSQDWYQGASERGYTF. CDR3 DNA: TGCGCCAGCAGCCAAGATTGGTATCAGGGGGCATCGGAGAGAGGCTACACCTTC.

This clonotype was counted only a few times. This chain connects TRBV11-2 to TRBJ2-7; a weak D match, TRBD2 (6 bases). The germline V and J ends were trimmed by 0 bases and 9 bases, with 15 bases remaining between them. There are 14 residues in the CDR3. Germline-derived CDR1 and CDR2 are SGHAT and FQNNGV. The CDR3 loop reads CASSLDPEGRRQYF. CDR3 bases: TGTGCCAGCAGCTTAGATCCGGAGGGCCGGCGGCAGTACTTC.

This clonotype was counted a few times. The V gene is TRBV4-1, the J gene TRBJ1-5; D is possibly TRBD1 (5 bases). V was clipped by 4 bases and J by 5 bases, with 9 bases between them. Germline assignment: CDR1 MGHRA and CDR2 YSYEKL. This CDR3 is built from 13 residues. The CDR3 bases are TGCGCCAGCAGCCCGGGACCCCATCAGCCCCAGCATTTT. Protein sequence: CASSPGPHQPQHF.

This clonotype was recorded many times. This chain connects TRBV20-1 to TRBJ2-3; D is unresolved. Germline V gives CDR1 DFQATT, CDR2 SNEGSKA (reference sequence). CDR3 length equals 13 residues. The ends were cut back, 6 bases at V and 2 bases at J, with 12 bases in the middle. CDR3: CSAANVITDTQYF. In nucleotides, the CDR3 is TGCAGTGCAGCAAACGTCATCACAGATACGCAGTATTTT.

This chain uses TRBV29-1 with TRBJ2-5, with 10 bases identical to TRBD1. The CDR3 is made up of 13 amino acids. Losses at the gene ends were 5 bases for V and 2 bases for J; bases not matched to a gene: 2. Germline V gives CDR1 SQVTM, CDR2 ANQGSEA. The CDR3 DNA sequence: TGCAGCGTTCGGACAGGGGGTCAAGAGACCCAGTACTTC. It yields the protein CSVRTGGQETQYF.

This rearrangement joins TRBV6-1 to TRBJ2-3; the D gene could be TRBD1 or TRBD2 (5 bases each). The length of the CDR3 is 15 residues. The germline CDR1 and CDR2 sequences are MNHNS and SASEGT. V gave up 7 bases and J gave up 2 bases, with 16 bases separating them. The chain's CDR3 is CASTWGPGDTDTQYF. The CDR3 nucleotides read TGTGCCAGCACCTGGGGACCTGGAGACACAGATACGCAGTATTTT.

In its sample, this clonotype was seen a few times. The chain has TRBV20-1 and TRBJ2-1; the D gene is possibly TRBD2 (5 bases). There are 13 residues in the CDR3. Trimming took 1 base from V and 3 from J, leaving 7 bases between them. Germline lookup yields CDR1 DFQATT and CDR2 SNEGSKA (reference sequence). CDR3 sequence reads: CSARVGNYNEQFF. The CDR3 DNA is TGCAGTGCTAGAGTCGGGAACTACAATGAGCAGTTCTTC.

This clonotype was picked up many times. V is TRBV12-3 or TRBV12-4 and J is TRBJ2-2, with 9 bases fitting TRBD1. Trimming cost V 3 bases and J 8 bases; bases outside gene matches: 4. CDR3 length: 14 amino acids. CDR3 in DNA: TGTGCCAGCAGTTTCGGGACAGGGTATGGGGAGCTGTTTTTT. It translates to CASSFGTGYGELFF.

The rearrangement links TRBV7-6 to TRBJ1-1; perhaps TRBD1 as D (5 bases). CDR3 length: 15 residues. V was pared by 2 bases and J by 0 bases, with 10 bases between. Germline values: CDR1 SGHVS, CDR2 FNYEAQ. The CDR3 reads CASSLITGVNTEAFF. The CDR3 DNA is TGTGCCAGCAGCTTAATTACAGGCGTGAACACTGAAGCTTTCTTT.

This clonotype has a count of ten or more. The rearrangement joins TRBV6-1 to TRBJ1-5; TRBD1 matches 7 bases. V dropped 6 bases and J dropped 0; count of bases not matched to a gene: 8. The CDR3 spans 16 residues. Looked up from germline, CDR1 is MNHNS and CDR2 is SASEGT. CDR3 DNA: TGTGCCAGCAGCACCGGGGACAGTTATAGCAATCAGCCCCAGCATTTT. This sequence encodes CASSTGDSYSNQPQHF.

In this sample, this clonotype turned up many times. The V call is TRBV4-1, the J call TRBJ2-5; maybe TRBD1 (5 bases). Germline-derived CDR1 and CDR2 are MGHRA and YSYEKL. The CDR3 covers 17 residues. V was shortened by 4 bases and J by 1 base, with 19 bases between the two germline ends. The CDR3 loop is CASSLGSPQGFQETQYF. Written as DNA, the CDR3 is TGCGCCAGCAGCCTCGGTTCCCCCCAGGGCTTCCAAGAGACCCAGTACTTC.

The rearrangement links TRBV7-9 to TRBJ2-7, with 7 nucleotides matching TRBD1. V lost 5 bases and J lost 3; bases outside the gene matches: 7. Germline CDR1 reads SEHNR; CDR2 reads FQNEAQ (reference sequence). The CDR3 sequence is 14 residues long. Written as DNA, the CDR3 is TGTGCCAGCAGCGCCCGGGACAGATACTACGAGCAGTACTTC. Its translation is CASSARDRYYEQYF. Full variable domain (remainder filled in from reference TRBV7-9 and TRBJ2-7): DTGVSQNPRHKITKRGQNVTFRCDPISEHNRLYWYRQTLGQGPEFLTYFQNEAQLEKSRLLSDRFSAERPKGSFSTLEIQRTEQGDSAMYLCASSARDRYYEQYFGPGTRLTVT.

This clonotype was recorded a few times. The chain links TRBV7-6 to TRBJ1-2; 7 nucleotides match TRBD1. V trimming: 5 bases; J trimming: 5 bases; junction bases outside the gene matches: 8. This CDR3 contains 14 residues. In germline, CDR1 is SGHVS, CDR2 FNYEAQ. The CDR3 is CASSLVTGFYGYTF. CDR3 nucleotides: TGTGCCAGCAGCCTGGTGACAGGGTTTTATGGCTACACCTTC.

The CDR3 DNA reads as TGCGCCAGCAGCCAATGGGCCTCGGACAACACCATATATTTT. Protein product: CASSQWASDNTIYF. The chain joins TRBV4-1 to TRBJ1-3; D unresolved. CDR1 and CDR2 from the germline V gene are MGHRA and YSYEKL. The CDR3 extends over 14 amino acids. Trimming shortened V by 2 bases and J by 7 bases, and 12 bases separated the two germline ends.

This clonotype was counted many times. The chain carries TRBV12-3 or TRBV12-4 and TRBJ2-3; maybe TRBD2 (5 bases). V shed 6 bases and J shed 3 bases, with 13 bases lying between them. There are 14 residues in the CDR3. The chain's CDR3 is CASSAGPMTDTQYF. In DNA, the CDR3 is TGTGCCAGCAGCGCGGGCCCGATGACAGATACGCAGTATTTT.